This is a list of T cell receptor beta chains from one sample in a study of blood T cell repertoires in COVID-19. The table came from immunoSEQ multiplex PCR; TCRdb's copy has only in-frame clones and leaves some out. The data contain around 280,000 clones, approximately 86% of them singletons. The sequencing input was peripheral blood. The receptors originated from a woman aged 45-60 years with active or convalescent COVID-19. Both conserved end residues are part of each CDR3. A D gene is named only where the DNA matches it firmly. A clone size is listed for some rows: how often the clone was seen (once, few, many), or a class if it is expanded.

>TRBJ1-6|NA|TRBV28|NA
CASSWGTRSNSPLHF
TGTGCCAGCAGTTGGGGGACACGGTCTAATTCACCCCTCCACTTT
>TRBJ1-2|NA|TRBV29-1|TRBD1
CSVEGTGFRYYGYTF
TGCAGCGTTGAAGGGACAGGGTTCCGCTATTATGGCTACACCTTC
>TRBJ2-1|NA|TRBV10-3|TRBD2
CAIRSGTSGLNEQFF
TGTGCCATCAGATCCGGGACTAGCGGACTCAATGAGCAGTTCTTC
>TRBJ2-1|NA|TRBV11-2|NA
CASSFVDEQFF
TGTGCCAGCAGCTTCGTAGATGAGCAGTTCTTC
>TRBJ2-3|NA|TRBV6-4|NA
CASSEEAGRTDTQYF
TGTGCCAGCAGTGAAGAAGCGGGTCGCACAGATACGCAGTATTTT
>TRBJ2-7|NA|TRBV2|TRBD2
CASLAGGEVYEQYF
TGTGCCAGCTTAGCGGGCGGGGAAGTCTACGAGCAGTACTTC
>TRBJ2-1|NA|TRBV28|NA
CASSSMEGLSSSNEQFF
TGTGCCAGCAGTTCAATGGAGGGGCTATCGAGTTCCAATGAGCAGTTCTTC
>TRBJ2-4|NA|TRBV3-1/TRBV3-2|TRBD2
CASSQGTSNIQYF
TGTGCCAGCAGCCAAGGGACTAGCAACATTCAGTACTTC
>TRBJ2-5|NA|TRBV25-1|TRBD2
CASSEDSSGFQETQYF
TGTGCCAGCAGTGAAGACTCTAGCGGGTTCCAAGAGACCCAGTACTTC
>TRBJ1-2|few|TRBV5-1|TRBD1
CASSRGQGDSYGYTF
TGCGCCAGCAGCCGCGGACAGGGTGATTCCTATGGCTACACCTTC
>TRBJ2-5|NA|TRBV21-1|NA
CASILTSGIGTETQYF
TGTGCCAGCATCCTGACTAGCGGGATTGGCACCGAGACCCAGTACTTC
>TRBJ1-5|NA|TRBV7-9|TRBD1
CASSRGTGSFDQPQHF
TGTGCCAGCAGCAGAGGGACAGGGAGTTTTGATCAGCCCCAGCATTTT
>TRBJ2-7|once|TRBV6-5|TRBD2
CASSSGLAGEAYEQYF
TGTGCCAGCAGTTCTGGACTAGCGGGCGAGGCCTACGAGCAGTACTTC
>TRBJ2-6|NA|TRBV5-4|TRBD1
CASRRDRDLGANVLTF
TGTGCCAGCAGGAGGGACAGGGACCTTGGGGCCAACGTCCTGACTTTC
>TRBJ1-2|once|TRBV6-5|NA
CASRRGPYTF
TGTGCCAGCAGGCGGGGGCCCTACACCTTC
>TRBJ2-2|NA|TRBV3-1/TRBV3-2|NA
CASSQGHFPGGELFF
TGTGCCAGCAGCCAAGGGCACTTCCCAGGAGGGGAGCTGTTTTTT
>TRBJ2-7|NA|TRBV5-6|NA
CASSLRGGEQYF
TGTGCCAGCAGCTTAAGAGGAGGTGAGCAGTACTTC
>TRBJ1-1|many|TRBV5-4|TRBD1
CASSSRQGIRNTEAFF
TGTGCCAGCAGCTCCAGACAGGGAATCAGGAACACTGAAGCTTTCTTT
>TRBJ1-1|NA|TRBV25-1|NA
CASSQGGEAEAFF
TGTGCCAGCTCCCAAGGGGGGGAGGCTGAAGCTTTCTTT
>TRBJ2-7|once|TRBV4-1|TRBD2
CASSQPTSGRANYEQYF
TGCGCCAGCAGCCAACCGACTAGCGGGAGGGCCAACTACGAGCAGTACTTC
>TRBJ1-2|NA|TRBV27|TRBD1
CASSAGTESNYGYTF
TGTGCCAGCAGTGCGGGGACAGAGTCTAACTATGGCTACACCTTC
>TRBJ2-5|NA|TRBV2|NA
CASTPGLGTKWETQYF
TGTGCCAGCACTCCCGGTCTAGGGACAAAATGGGAGACCCAGTACTTC
>TRBJ2-3|NA|TRBV20-1|NA
CSASYADTQYF
TGCAGTGCTAGTTATGCAGATACGCAGTATTTT
>TRBJ1-4|NA|TRBV7-8|NA
CASSLAGGRTGEKLFF
TGTGCCAGCAGCTTAGCGGGCGGGAGGACGGGTGAAAAACTGTTTTTT
>TRBJ2-2|NA|TRBV5-6|NA
CASSLVRASGTGELFF
TGTGCCAGCAGCTTGGTACGGGCGAGCGGCACCGGGGAGCTGTTTTTT
>TRBJ2-7|NA|TRBV11-3|TRBD1
CASSLDRDYEQYF
TGTGCCAGCAGCTTGGACAGGGACTACGAGCAGTACTTC
>TRBJ1-3|NA|TRBV5-4|TRBD1
CASSLLGQGASGNTIYF
TGTGCCAGCAGCTTATTGGGACAGGGGGCGTCTGGAAACACCATATATTTT
>TRBJ1-1|NA|TRBV10-3|NA
CATALGEATEAFF
TGTGCCACCGCCCTCGGGGAGGCAACTGAAGCTTTCTTT
>TRBJ1-1|few|TRBV27|NA
CASSWGRGANTEAFF
TGTGCCAGCAGTTGGGGGAGGGGAGCGAACACTGAAGCTTTCTTT
>TRBJ1-1|NA|TRBV19|NA
CASSISRISRTEAFF
TGTGCCAGTAGTATATCCCGAATTTCTCGGACTGAAGCTTTCTTT
>TRBJ2-1|NA|TRBV3-1/TRBV3-2|TRBD2
CASSPMVSSGSYEQFF
TGTGCCAGCAGCCCCATGGTTTCTAGCGGGAGCTATGAGCAGTTCTTC
>TRBJ2-4|NA|TRBV1|NA
CTSRGWVIKNIQYF
TGCACCAGCCGGGGGTGGGTGATCAAAAACATTCAGTACTTC
>TRBJ2-2|NA|TRBV6-5|TRBD1
CASRPRGPGGELFF
TGTGCCAGCAGACCCAGGGGGCCGGGCGGGGAGCTGTTTTTT